A selection of T cell receptor beta chains follows, all from one sample in a study of OX40 agonist ivuxolimab in advanced cancers. The repertoire was sequenced with immunoSEQ multiplex PCR; TCRdb's copy has only in-frame clones and lacks some. The sample includes roughly 20,000 clones, around 87% of them seen just once. The sequences come from CD4+ or CD8+ T cells sorted from blood, collected in a trial of the OX40 agonist ivuxolimab. The receptors were sampled from an adult with an advanced solid tumor such as melanoma, head and neck, liver or kidney cancer. Both conserved end residues are trimmed from each CDR3.

V	CDR3
TRBV27	ASSLFPIVQGAWYGYT
TRBV19	ASKGLTFSSGNTIY
TRBV28	ASSRLAGRAKDTQY
TRBV5-6	ASSLEIGGGSSPLH
TRBV19	ATESSGGGSNEQF
TRBV7-9	ASSFEGTSTDTQY
TRBV4-1	ASSHSEGGASDTQY
TRBV27	ASSLTSGVRSPLH
TRBV10-2	ASRQGTGGETQY
TRBV4-2	ASSYTLAGEGY
TRBV6-4	ASSGGGATDTQY
TRBV5-1	ASSLVEGLYEQY
TRBV9	ASSAREYTDTQY
TRBV7-9	ASSLGTSGFTDTQY
TRBV2	AVIRDRATDTQY
TRBV5-1	ASLLGDISYEQY
TRBV7-9	ASSVFTGSGKNTGELF
TRBV5-6	ASSFETGTSEAF
TRBV23-1	ASSHHRGDTDTQY
TRBV7-2	ASSLGGRPYEQY
TRBV4-1	ASSQDGRANTEAF
TRBV5-6	ASSPTGQDYEQY
TRBV30	AWSGTSKLKNVGVYT
TRBV4-1	ASSLVTGELF
TRBV1	TSSQEGYRGPQPQH
TRBV19	ASRRGGAHSGNTIY
TRBV20-1	SAMWLDEQY
TRBV10-3	ATGTTIGNQPQH
TRBV5-8	ASSGLNTEAF
TRBV4-1	ASSPEIGGSSYEQY
TRBV2	ASRNRGVNTEAF
TRBV19	ASSILGTSGITDTQY
TRBV27	ASSYRGGEQY
TRBV14	ASSQESGTVYGYT
TRBV23-1	ASRDRGLNTGELF
TRBV7-9	ASSDPREGNTEAF
TRBV25-1	ASRAGGSYNEQF
TRBV6-5	ASSLDGDQPQH
TRBV7-2	ASSLTRELTEAF
TRBV30	AGCLAGGHNEQF
TRBV6-6	ASSYSGREQF
TRBV6-1	ASSVGQGRGYGYT
TRBV2	ASTNRDTINTGELF
TRBV2	ASSPISVEQY
TRBV4-1	ASSQRHRASTDTQY
TRBV5-6	ASSQGQREETQY
TRBV7-9	ASGNSLNTEAF
TRBV19	ASSSTGTGTTEAF
TRBV6-5	ASSTSGVLTDTQY
TRBV30	AWSVRTVSSYEQY
TRBV27	ASSLGSDYEQY
TRBV7-9	ASSSRTGGIYYGYT
TRBV7-6	ASSPSPWQGNEQF
TRBV7-6	ASSPDRVNTEAF
TRBV5-1	ASSPEGDHYGYT
TRBV11-3	ASSSRGEGAAETQY